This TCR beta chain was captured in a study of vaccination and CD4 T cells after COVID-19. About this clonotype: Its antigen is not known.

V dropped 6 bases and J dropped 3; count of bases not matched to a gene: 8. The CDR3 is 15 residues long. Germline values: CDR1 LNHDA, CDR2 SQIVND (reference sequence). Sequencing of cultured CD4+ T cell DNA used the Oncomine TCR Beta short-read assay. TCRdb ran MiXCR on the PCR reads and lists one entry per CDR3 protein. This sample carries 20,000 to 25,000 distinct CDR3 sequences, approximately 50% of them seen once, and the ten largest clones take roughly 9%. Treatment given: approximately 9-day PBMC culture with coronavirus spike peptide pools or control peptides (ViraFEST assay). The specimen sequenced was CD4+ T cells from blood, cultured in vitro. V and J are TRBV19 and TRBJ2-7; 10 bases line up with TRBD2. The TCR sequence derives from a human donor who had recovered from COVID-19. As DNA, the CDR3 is TGTGCCAGTAGCACCATAGCGGGGGGCCTCTACGAGCAGTACTTC. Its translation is CASSTIAGGLYEQYF.